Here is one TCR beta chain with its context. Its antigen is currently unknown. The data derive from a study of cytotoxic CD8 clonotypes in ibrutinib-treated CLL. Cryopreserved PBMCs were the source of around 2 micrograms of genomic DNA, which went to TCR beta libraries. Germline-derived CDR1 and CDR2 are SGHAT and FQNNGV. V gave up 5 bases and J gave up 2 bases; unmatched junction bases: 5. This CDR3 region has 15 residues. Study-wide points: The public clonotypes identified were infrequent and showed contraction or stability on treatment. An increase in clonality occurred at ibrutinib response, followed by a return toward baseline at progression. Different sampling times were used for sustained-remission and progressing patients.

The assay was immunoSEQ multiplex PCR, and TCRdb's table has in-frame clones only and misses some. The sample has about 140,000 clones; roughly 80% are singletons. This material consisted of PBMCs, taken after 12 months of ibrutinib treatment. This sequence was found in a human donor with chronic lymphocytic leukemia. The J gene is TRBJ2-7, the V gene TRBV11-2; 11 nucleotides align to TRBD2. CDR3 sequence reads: CASSAGLAGAYEQYF. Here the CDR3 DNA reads TGTGCCAGCAGCGCAGGACTAGCGGGTGCCTACGAGCAGTACTTC.